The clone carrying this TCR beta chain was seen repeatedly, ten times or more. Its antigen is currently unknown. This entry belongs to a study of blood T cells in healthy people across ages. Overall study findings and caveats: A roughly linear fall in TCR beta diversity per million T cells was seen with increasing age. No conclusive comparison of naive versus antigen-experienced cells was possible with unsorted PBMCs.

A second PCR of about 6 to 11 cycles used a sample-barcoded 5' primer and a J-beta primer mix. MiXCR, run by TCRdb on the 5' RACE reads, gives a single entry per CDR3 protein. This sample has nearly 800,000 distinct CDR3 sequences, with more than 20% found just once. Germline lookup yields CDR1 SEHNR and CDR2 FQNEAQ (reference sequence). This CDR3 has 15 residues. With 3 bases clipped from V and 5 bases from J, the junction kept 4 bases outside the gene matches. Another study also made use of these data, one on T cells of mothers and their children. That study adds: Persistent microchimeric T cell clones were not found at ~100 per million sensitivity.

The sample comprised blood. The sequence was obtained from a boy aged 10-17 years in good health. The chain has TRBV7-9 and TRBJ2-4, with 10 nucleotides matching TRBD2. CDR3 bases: TGTGCCAGCAGCTTTCCCGGACTAGCGGAAAACATTCAGTACTTC. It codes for CASSFPGLAENIQYF.